This TCR beta chain was sequenced in a study of shared clonotypes between healthy human individuals. Turning to the study itself: The cohort comprised a couple of women and a few men. Their ages spanned 18 to 49 years.

CDR3 length equals 15 residues. V dropped 3 bases and J dropped 5; count of bases not matched to a gene: 10. Germline CDR1 SGDLS, CDR2 YYNGEE. Sequencing was at deep level. Using ten immunoSEQ deep assay plates, investigators sequenced unsorted PBMC DNA. Here immunoSEQ multiplex PCR was the method, and the copy in TCRdb shows in-frame clones only, minus some. The sample lists about half a million clones; 81% were seen once. Genomic DNA came from tens of millions of PBMCs in unsorted samples. This TCR derives from a woman in her forties in good health. Some clones in this sample may be carry-over from other donors' samples. Sequencing was performed on PBMCs. V and J are TRBV9 and TRBJ2-7; TRBD1 agrees at 8 bases. The CDR3 region is CASSAIDRGSNEQYF. In nucleotides, the CDR3 is TGTGCCAGCAGCGCCATTGACAGGGGCTCGAACGAGCAGTACTTC.